The clone carrying this TCR beta chain has more than one count but fewer than ten. Its target is not known. The time point is: persistent/refractory GD, antithyroid drugs over 5 years with positive TRAb. The authors made the TCR library using RNA they extracted from PBMCs. CDR3-region Arm-PCR and iRepertoire HTBI primers produced the TCR beta libraries. Authors' analysis steps: Sample data revealed fewer than 70 TRBV and 11 to 15 TRBJ segments. TCRdb recomputed calls from the multiplex PCR reads with MiXCR, one row per CDR3 protein. Clone size and V and J calls follow TCRdb, not the original study. The sample contains a few hundred thousand distinct CDR3 sequences, roughly 20% of which appear only once. The data are from a study of regulatory T cells in long-lasting Graves disease. Study-level background: Over 5 years of antithyroid drugs plus positive TSH receptor antibodies defined persistent Graves' disease. Study conclusions and caveats: What was studied was peripheral blood only, and not thyroid tissue.

Germline CDR1 is LNHDA and CDR2 is SQIVND (reference sequence). The V gene end was trimmed by 8 bases and the J gene end by 6 bases; junction bases not matched to a gene: 6. The CDR3 loop spans 13 amino acids. The receptor's source is a woman in her thirties or forties with Graves disease. Specimen: peripheral blood mononuclear cells (PBMCs), collected when the disease was refractory, from a patient treated with antithyroid drugs. The V and J genes are TRBV19 and TRBJ1-5, with 8 bases fitting TRBD1. CDR3: CASLRGPGQPQHF. The CDR3 bases are TGTGCCAGTCTCAGGGGGCCGGGTCAGCCCCAGCATTTT.